The present T cell receptor (beta chain) was sequenced within a study of blood T cells in healthy people across ages. The V gene lost 1 base and the J gene lost 6 bases, with 10 bases spanning the gap. The CDR3 is 14 residues long. Together with a sample-barcoded 5' primer, a J-beta primer mix was included in a second PCR lasting 7 to 11 cycles. A 12-random-nucleotide template-switch adaptor tagged each cDNA molecule. TCRdb reprocessed the 5' RACE reads via MiXCR and lists one record per CDR3 protein. The data show more than 750,000 distinct CDR3 sequences, with roughly 28% seen just once and roughly 10% held by the top ten. Separately, the same data were catalogued under a study of T cells of mothers and their children. That investigation notes: The study obtained over 8.5 million TCR beta CDR3 reads per mother and 2.5 million to 3.5 million per child. Microchimeric T cell clones that persisted were not detected.

Sequencing input: blood. This sequence joins TRBV12-3 or TRBV12-4 and TRBJ2-1; D is possibly TRBD1 (6 bases). The clonotype originates from a woman in her forties in good health. In DNA form, the CDR3 reads TGTGCCAGCAGTTTAGAGGGGGACGGCAATGAGCAGTTCTTC. This translates into CASSLEGDGNEQFF.